The T cell receptor (beta chain) under discussion was sequenced for a study of cytomegalovirus exposure and HLA in healthy donors. In the PCR, 60 Vbeta and 13 Jbeta primers were used. Generated by immunoSEQ multiplex PCR, the TCRdb table keeps only in-frame clones and is missing some. Altogether 85,000 to 100,000 clones are present, about 75% being singletons, with the ten largest covering 4.9%. Germline lookup yields CDR1 MNHEY and CDR2 SMNVEV (reference sequence). Trimming removed 3 bases from V and 10 bases from J; junction bases left unmatched: 5. The CDR3 is 13 amino acids. The sample comprised PBMCs. The chain joins TRBV27 to TRBJ1-2; the match to TRBD1 covers 10 bases. This clonotype originated in a woman aged 40 to 55 in good health and CMV-seronegative. The CDR3 protein is CASSFDRGRFYTF. CDR3 bases: TGTGCCAGCAGTTTTGACAGGGGGCGTTTCTACACCTTC.